This TCR beta chain was observed in a study of metastatic and nonmetastatic thyroid tumors. Study context: Repertoire data that came from the blood and tumor or nodule tissue of malignant and benign thyroid patients were compared.

Remarks on this clone: What it binds is unknown.

Germline assignment: CDR1 MNHEY and CDR2 SMNVEV (reference sequence). Trimming took 5 bases from V and 4 from J; bases not matched to a gene: 11. CDR3 size: 15 residues. No patient had received any treatment before thyroid surgery. Per the study methods: A classifier for distant metastasis in papillary thyroid cancer was constructed using CDR3 differences observed across clinicopathological groups. TCRdb re-called the PCR reads via MiXCR. Here the V and J calls rest on TCRdb's processing, not on the authors' analysis. The sample has about 34,000 clones; 35% to 45% are singletons. Study observations and caveats: Benign nodules reportedly had significantly lower TCR beta diversity than malignant thyroid tumors in blood and tumor.

Sequenced sample: tumor tissue. The chain combines TRBV27 with TRBJ2-7, with TRBD2 matching over 7 bases. The sequence was obtained from a female donor with papillary thyroid cancer or a benign thyroid nodule (not recorded which). Some clones in this sample may be carry-over from other donors' samples. Written as DNA, the CDR3 is TGTGCCAGCAGTCCGACTAGCAACCTCTTTTACGAGCAGTACTTC. Translating it yields CASSPTSNLFYEQYF.